The rows below give T cell receptor beta chains drawn from one sample of a study of T cell changes during pregnancy in multiple sclerosis. Measured with immunoSEQ multiplex PCR; TCRdb has only the in-frame clones, and not every one. Of more than 50,000 clones in the sample, roughly nine tenths were seen once. The sequences come from peripheral blood, collected in the first trimester of pregnancy. The receptor source for this set is a female donor with multiple sclerosis, enrolled in a pregnancy study. Both conserved end residues are part of each CDR3. The D gene is left open where the match is weak. Rows may omit the clone size; those that give it use once, few, many or a size class.

size: .; D: TRBD2; V: TRBV2; length: 15; J: TRBJ2-5; DNA: TGTGCCAGCAGTGAAGGGGCGGGAGGAGGAGAGACCCAGTACTTC; CDR3: CASSEGAGGGETQYF
size: .; D: TRBD2; V: TRBV19; length: 16; J: TRBJ2-3; DNA: TGTGCCAGTAGCCTAGGGGGGGCGGGAGGCCCAGATACGCAGTATTTT; CDR3: CASSLGGAGGPDTQYF
size: .; D: TRBD1; V: TRBV5-1; length: 19; J: TRBJ2-7; DNA: TGCGCCAGCAGCTTGACTTGGGATCCCCTTGGACAGGGGGTGACGGAGCAGTACTTC; CDR3: CASSLTWDPLGQGVTEQYF
size: .; D: .; V: TRBV9; length: 15; J: TRBJ2-6; DNA: TGTGCCAGCAGCTCACAGGGCTCTGGGGCCAACGTCCTGACTTTC; CDR3: CASSSQGSGANVLTF
size: .; D: TRBD1; V: TRBV5-1; length: 16; J: TRBJ1-2; DNA: TGCGCCAGCAGCTTGGGAGGGGGGACAGCTAACTATGGCTACACCTTC; CDR3: CASSLGGGTANYGYTF
size: once; D: TRBD1; V: TRBV5-6; length: 14; J: TRBJ1-2; DNA: TGTGCCAGCAGCTTGGGACCCACAGGGGGTGGCTACACCTTC; CDR3: CASSLGPTGGGYTF
size: few; D: .; V: TRBV7-9; length: 15; J: TRBJ1-1; DNA: TGTGCCAGCAGCTTATCCTGGACAGCTGGTACTGAAGCTTTCTTT; CDR3: CASSLSWTAGTEAFF
size: .; D: TRBD1; V: TRBV19; length: 15; J: TRBJ1-2; DNA: TGTGCCAGTAGTATAACAGGGGATGGTGACTATGGCTACACCTTC; CDR3: CASSITGDGDYGYTF
size: .; D: .; V: TRBV25-1; length: 15; J: TRBJ2-1; DNA: TGTGCCAGCAGTGAAGGTAGTAGCCCCTACAATGAGCAGTTCTTC; CDR3: CASSEGSSPYNEQFF
size: .; D: .; V: TRBV6-1; length: 14; J: TRBJ1-5; DNA: TGTGCCAGCAGACTGGACAGCAGCAATCAGCCCCAGCATTTT; CDR3: CASRLDSSNQPQHF
size: .; D: .; V: TRBV6-6; length: 14; J: TRBJ2-7; DNA: TGTGCCAGCAGTTATAGTCCGTCGTCCTACGAGCAGTACTTC; CDR3: CASSYSPSSYEQYF
size: once; D: .; V: TRBV30; length: 14; J: TRBJ2-7; DNA: TGTGCCTGGAGACGGCCCGGGCGGGCCTACGAGCAGTACTTC; CDR3: CAWRRPGRAYEQYF
size: .; D: TRBD2; V: TRBV12-5; length: 17; J: TRBJ2-5; DNA: TGTGCTAGTGGTTTGGTACTTAGCGGGGGGCCCCAAGAGACCCAGTACTTC; CDR3: CASGLVLSGGPQETQYF
size: .; D: TRBD2; V: TRBV27; length: 14; J: TRBJ2-1; DNA: TGTGCCAGCAGATCCGGGACTACCTACAATGAGCAGTTCTTC; CDR3: CASRSGTTYNEQFF
size: few; D: .; V: TRBV9; length: 14; J: TRBJ2-3; DNA: TGTGCCAGCAGCGTAGTTCAGCTAGCCGGGGCGCAGTATTTT; CDR3: CASSVVQLAGAQYF
size: .; D: TRBD1; V: TRBV5-1; length: 14; J: TRBJ2-1; DNA: TGCGCCAGCAGCCCGGGACAGGGATTCAATGAGCAGTTCTTC; CDR3: CASSPGQGFNEQFF
size: .; D: TRBD2; V: TRBV5-1; length: 18; J: TRBJ2-1; DNA: TGCGCCAGCAGCTTGGGCTCAATACTAGCGGGATTGGTCAATGAGCAGTTCTTC; CDR3: CASSLGSILAGLVNEQFF
size: .; D: .; V: TRBV28; length: 15; J: TRBJ1-3; DNA: TGTGCCAGCAGTCCCTCGGGGGGGGACCGAAACACCATATATTTT; CDR3: CASSPSGGDRNTIYF
size: .; D: .; V: TRBV5-1; length: 16; J: TRBJ2-1; DNA: TGCGCCAGCAGCTTGGATGGCGGGATAGGATACAATGAGCAGTTCTTC; CDR3: CASSLDGGIGYNEQFF
size: .; D: .; V: TRBV27; length: 12; J: TRBJ2-3; DNA: TGTGCCAGCAGTAGCGTTGCAGATACGCAGTATTTT; CDR3: CASSSVADTQYF
size: .; D: TRBD1; V: TRBV4-3; length: 15; J: TRBJ2-7; DNA: TGCGCCAGCAGCCGGACCCAACAGGGGGCCGGCGAGCAGTACTTC; CDR3: CASSRTQQGAGEQYF
size: once; D: TRBD1; V: TRBV4-1; length: 15; J: TRBJ1-2; DNA: TGCGCCAGCAGCCAAGACCCGACAGGGACCTATGGCTACACCTTC; CDR3: CASSQDPTGTYGYTF
size: once; D: .; V: TRBV6-5; length: 12; J: TRBJ2-1; DNA: TGTGCCAGCACCGACTCAGTCAATGAGCAGTTCTTC; CDR3: CASTDSVNEQFF
size: once; D: .; V: TRBV4-2; length: 15; J: TRBJ1-1; DNA: TGTGCCAGCAGCCAAGCGACAGCCTCGAACACTGAAGCTTTCTTT; CDR3: CASSQATASNTEAFF
size: .; D: .; V: TRBV6-6; length: 15; J: TRBJ2-5; DNA: TGTGCCAGCAGCCAGCCAGCAGCGGAGCTAGAGACCCAGTACTTC; CDR3: CASSQPAAELETQYF
size: .; D: .; V: TRBV19; length: 14; J: TRBJ1-2; DNA: TGTGCCAGTAGTATAGTAGAGGGGGTTCGCGGCTACACCTTC; CDR3: CASSIVEGVRGYTF
size: .; D: TRBD1; V: TRBV5-5; length: 16; J: TRBJ1-2; DNA: TGTGCCAGCAGCTTGGAAGGGACAGGGGGGCACTATGGCTACACCTTC; CDR3: CASSLEGTGGHYGYTF
size: .; D: .; V: TRBV30; length: 11; J: TRBJ2-7; DNA: TGTGCCTGGAGTCTCCCGGGGGAGCAGTACTTC; CDR3: CAWSLPGEQYF
size: .; D: TRBD1; V: TRBV25-1; length: 15; J: TRBJ1-6; DNA: TGTGCCAGCAGTGAATGGGGCAGGGGGCGGTCACCCCTCCACTTT; CDR3: CASSEWGRGRSPLHF
size: .; D: .; V: TRBV7-3; length: 12; J: TRBJ1-2; DNA: TGTGCCAGCAGCTTAGGGGGACTCGAGCTGACCTTC; CDR3: CASSLGGLELTF
size: .; D: .; V: TRBV6-6; length: 15; J: TRBJ1-5; DNA: TGTGCCAGCACCTCTACGGGGGGCCTCAATCAGCCCCAGCATTTT; CDR3: CASTSTGGLNQPQHF
size: .; D: TRBD1; V: TRBV6-5; length: 12; J: TRBJ1-2; DNA: TGTGCCAGCAGTTACGACAGGGTGGGCTACACCTTC; CDR3: CASSYDRVGYTF
size: .; D: .; V: TRBV19; length: 11; J: TRBJ1-1; DNA: TGTGCCAGTAGTGAGGGAGCCGACGCTTTCTTT; CDR3: CASSEGADAFF
size: .; D: .; V: TRBV5-4; length: 15; J: TRBJ2-1; DNA: TGTGCCAGCAGCTACACAGGGGGGGTCTACAATGAGCAGTTCTTC; CDR3: CASSYTGGVYNEQFF
size: .; D: .; V: TRBV27; length: 14; J: TRBJ2-7; DNA: TGTGCCAGCAGTTTATACGGGAACTACGGCGAGCAGTACTTC; CDR3: CASSLYGNYGEQYF
size: .; D: TRBD2; V: TRBV18; length: 14; J: TRBJ2-7; DNA: TGTGCCAGCTCACCAAGGACTAGCCAGTACGAGCAGTACTTC; CDR3: CASSPRTSQYEQYF
size: once; D: TRBD1; V: TRBV5-1; length: 13; J: TRBJ2-2; DNA: TGCGCCAGCGCGACAGGGTTCTCCGGGGAGCTGTTTTTT; CDR3: CASATGFSGELFF
size: .; D: .; V: TRBV6-1; length: 18; J: TRBJ1-6; DNA: TGTGCCAGCAGTGAAGTTGGACAGCGAAGCTCCTATAATTCACCCCTCCACTTT; CDR3: CASSEVGQRSSYNSPLHF
size: .; D: .; V: TRBV30; length: 15; J: TRBJ1-2; DNA: TGTGCCTGGAGTGTACCCGGGCTGGGACTCTATGGCTACACCTTC; CDR3: CAWSVPGLGLYGYTF
size: .; D: TRBD1; V: TRBV4-1; length: 15; J: TRBJ2-3; DNA: TGCGCCAGCAGCCAAGGGGGACAGGGGGCAGATACGCAGTATTTT; CDR3: CASSQGGQGADTQYF
size: .; D: .; V: TRBV9; length: 16; J: TRBJ1-1; DNA: TGTGCCAGCAGCATATGGACGGAGGCTATGAACACTGAAGCTTTCTTT; CDR3: CASSIWTEAMNTEAFF
size: .; D: TRBD1; V: TRBV6-5; length: 16; J: TRBJ1-6; DNA: TGTGCCAGCAGTTACTCACCCGGAGGGGGCAATTCACCCCTCCACTTT; CDR3: CASSYSPGGGNSPLHF
size: .; D: .; V: TRBV5-6; length: 16; J: TRBJ1-3; DNA: TGTGCCAGCAGCTTGGAAGGGGATGTCTCTGGAAACACCATATATTTT; CDR3: CASSLEGDVSGNTIYF
size: once; D: TRBD2; V: TRBV5-4; length: 17; J: TRBJ2-7; DNA: TGTGCCAGCAGCCGACGGGTGGGGGGTAGCGGGCCCTACGAGCAGTACTTC; CDR3: CASSRRVGGSGPYEQYF
size: .; D: .; V: TRBV7-9; length: 14; J: TRBJ2-7; DNA: TGTGCCAGCAGCTTTGGGGCTCCTTCCTACGAGCAGTACTTC; CDR3: CASSFGAPSYEQYF
size: .; D: .; V: TRBV7-9; length: 12; J: TRBJ1-1; DNA: TGTGCCAGCAGCTTCAGCGGGACTGAAGCTTTCTTT; CDR3: CASSFSGTEAFF
size: .; D: TRBD1; V: TRBV5-8; length: 20; J: TRBJ2-2; DNA: TGTGCCAGCAGCGCCGGGACAGGGACGATTTTAGTTCCGAACACCGGGGAGCTGTTTTTT; CDR3: CASSAGTGTILVPNTGELFF
size: .; D: .; V: TRBV5-1; length: 13; J: TRBJ2-1; DNA: TGCGCCAGCAGCGGGGACAACAACAATGAGCAGTTCTTC; CDR3: CASSGDNNNEQFF
size: .; D: .; V: TRBV5-5; length: 14; J: TRBJ1-5; DNA: TGTGCCAGCAGCTTAGAGTTTAGCAATCAGCCCCAGCATTTT; CDR3: CASSLEFSNQPQHF
size: .; D: TRBD1; V: TRBV6-1; length: 14; J: TRBJ1-1; DNA: TGTGCCAGCAGTGAGCCGGGACAGATGACTGAAGCTTTCTTT; CDR3: CASSEPGQMTEAFF
size: .; D: .; V: TRBV6-1; length: 14; J: TRBJ2-7; DNA: TGTGCCAGCAAGCTACAGGGTACGGACTACGAGCAGTACTTC; CDR3: CASKLQGTDYEQYF
size: once; D: TRBD1; V: TRBV7-6; length: 17; J: TRBJ1-1; DNA: TGTGCCAGCAGCTTATTTATAGGGGGCGGGGTGAACACTGAAGCTTTCTTT; CDR3: CASSLFIGGGVNTEAFF
size: few; D: TRBD1; V: TRBV11-1; length: 16; J: TRBJ2-7; DNA: TGTGCCAGCAGCCCCCGAGGGGGCGAACGCTCCTACGAGCAGTACTTC; CDR3: CASSPRGGERSYEQYF
size: once; D: TRBD1; V: TRBV6-1; length: 14; J: TRBJ2-6; DNA: TGTGCCAGCAGGGGGACAGCTGGGGCCAACGTCCTGACTTTC; CDR3: CASRGTAGANVLTF
size: .; D: .; V: TRBV30; length: 13; J: TRBJ2-7; DNA: TGTGCCTGGGGTTGGGGCCCCTCCTACGAGCAGTACTTC; CDR3: CAWGWGPSYEQYF
size: .; D: .; V: TRBV25-1; length: 14; J: TRBJ2-7; DNA: TGTGCCAGCAGCGCGACAGAAGCACACAGGGAGCAGTACTTC; CDR3: CASSATEAHREQYF
size: .; D: .; V: TRBV4-3; length: 13; J: TRBJ1-4; DNA: TGCGCCAGCAGCTACCCTTTGAGAGAAAAACTGTTTTTT; CDR3: CASSYPLREKLFF
size: .; D: .; V: TRBV12-5; length: 11; J: TRBJ2-5; DNA: TGTGCTAGTGGTAGAGGGTATGCTGAGTACTTC; CDR3: CASGRGYAEYF
size: .; D: .; V: TRBV30; length: 12; J: TRBJ2-7; DNA: TGTGCCTGGCGAGGACAGAGCTACGAGCAGTACTTC; CDR3: CAWRGQSYEQYF